The clone carrying this TCR beta chain was picked up many times. This record comes from a study of spatial heterogeneity in lung cancer. TCRdb called the 5' RACE reads again in MiXCR, with one record for every CDR3 protein. This sample has tens of thousands of distinct CDR3 sequences; less than 8.5% occur once, and the top ten carry approximately 30%. In germline, CDR1 is SEHNR, CDR2 FQNEAQ (reference sequence). The CDR3 is 13 amino acids. The V end was cut by 2 bases, the J end by 5 bases, with 7 bases between. As to time point: sample taken at primary tumor resection. Patients with untreated early-stage non-small cell lung cancer, numbering 72, were the donors. The input material, whole RNA from tumor, nontumor lung or frozen PBMC, was sequenced unsorted.

The receptor was derived from a female donor with early-stage non-small cell lung cancer. The chain recombines TRBV7-9 with TRBJ2-1; a possible D gene is TRBD2 (5 bases). Sample: PBMCs, taken at surgery. The CDR3 DNA is TGTGCCAGCAGCTTAACGACTAACAATGAGCAGTTCTTC. Its translation is CASSLTTNNEQFF.